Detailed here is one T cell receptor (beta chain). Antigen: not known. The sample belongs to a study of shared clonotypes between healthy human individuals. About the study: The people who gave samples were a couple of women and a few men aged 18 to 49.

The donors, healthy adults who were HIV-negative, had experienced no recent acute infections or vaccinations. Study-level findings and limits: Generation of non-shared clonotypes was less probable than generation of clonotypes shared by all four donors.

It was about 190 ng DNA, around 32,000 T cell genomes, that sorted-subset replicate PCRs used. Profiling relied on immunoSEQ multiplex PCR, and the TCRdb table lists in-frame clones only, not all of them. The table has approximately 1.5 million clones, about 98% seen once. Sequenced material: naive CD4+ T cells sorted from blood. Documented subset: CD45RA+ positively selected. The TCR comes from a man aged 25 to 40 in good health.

Written as DNA, the CDR3 is TGTGCCAGCAGTTTAAGGACAGGGAGGTCCAATGAGCAGTTCTTC. This gives the protein CASSLRTGRSNEQFF. The chain uses TRBV27 and TRBJ2-1; 8 bases align to TRBD1. The CDR3 extends over 15 amino acids. With 2 bases clipped from V and 6 bases from J, the junction kept 6 bases outside the gene matches. Germline V lookup: CDR1 MNHEY, CDR2 SMNVEV (reference sequence).